Listed below are T cell receptor beta chains from one sample, sequenced in a study of T-cell memory formation after mild COVID-19. TCRdb reprocessed the 5' RACE reads with MiXCR, giving one entry per CDR3 protein. Of 270,000 or so distinct CDR3 sequences in the sample, under 20% are singletons; the top ten hold 20% to 25%. The source material was PBMCs or a T cell subset sorted from them (not recorded which). Receptors originate from a man between 18 and 29 years old who had mild COVID-19 (a few samples of this study predate the infection). Cell type and time point are not known. Each CDR3 is given with its conserved first and last residue. A D gene is named only where the DNA matches it firmly. Not every row has a clone size; where given, it reads once, few, many or a size class.

size	V	J	D	CDR3	DNA
NA	TRBV2	TRBJ2-5	NA	CATGRMVGTQYF	TGTGCCACCGGACGGATGGTGGGGACCCAGTACTTC
few	TRBV7-2	TRBJ2-1	NA	CASSLERSAALSFSEQFF	TGTGCCAGCAGCTTAGAGAGATCAGCGGCTCTTTCCTTTAGTGAGCAGTTCTTC
many	TRBV5-1	TRBJ2-1	NA	CASSPGQSSYNEQFF	TGCGCCAGCAGCCCTGGACAGAGCTCCTACAATGAGCAGTTCTTC
NA	TRBV29-1	TRBJ1-4	NA	CSVVGVGTNEKLFF	TGCAGCGTTGTAGGGGTTGGAACTAATGAAAAACTGTTTTTT
NA	TRBV10-3	TRBJ2-2	TRBD2	CAISERGETGELFF	TGTGCCATCAGTGAGCGGGGGGAGACCGGGGAGCTGTTTTTT
NA	TRBV29-1	TRBJ2-1	NA	CSVETLRHNEQFF	TGCAGCGTTGAGACTCTCCGTCACAATGAGCAGTTCTTC
few	TRBV5-1	TRBJ2-3	TRBD2	CASSPGGGSDTQYF	TGCGCCAGCAGCCCCGGGGGGGGTTCAGATACGCAGTATTTT
few	TRBV7-9	TRBJ2-2	NA	CASSRGGARDTGELFF	TGTGCCAGCAGCCGCGGCGGGGCAAGGGACACCGGGGAGCTGTTTTTT
once	TRBV6-5	TRBJ2-5	TRBD2	CASSYSASGGAGETQYF	TGTGCCAGCAGTTACTCGGCTAGCGGGGGGGCCGGTGAGACCCAGTACTTC
NA	TRBV5-1	TRBJ1-6	NA	CASSLGSWTLGNSPLHF	TGCGCCAGCAGCTTGGGTAGCTGGACCCTAGGGAATTCACCCCTCCACTTT
NA	TRBV6-5	TRBJ2-2	NA	CASSYSTDNTGELFF	TGTGCCAGCAGTTACTCGACTGACAACACCGGGGAGCTGTTTTTT
few	TRBV9	TRBJ1-1	NA	CASSVYPGDSEGTEAFF	TGTGCCAGCAGCGTATACCCCGGGGACTCTGAGGGTACTGAAGCTTTCTTT
NA	TRBV28	TRBJ2-7	TRBD1	CASSELDRVPLEQYF	TGTGCCAGCAGTGAACTCGACAGGGTCCCTCTCGAGCAGTACTTC
NA	TRBV3-1	TRBJ2-1	NA	CASSQAVPVNEQFF	TGTGCCAGCAGCCAAGCCGTTCCGGTCAATGAGCAGTTCTTC
NA	TRBV7-3	TRBJ2-3	NA	CASSLGPGDSQYF	TGTGCCAGCAGCTTAGGACCAGGGGATTCGCAGTATTTT
NA	TRBV5-1	TRBJ1-3	TRBD1	CASSLEGQGPGNTIYF	TGCGCCAGCAGCTTGGAAGGACAGGGGCCCGGAAACACCATATATTTT
many	TRBV19	TRBJ2-2	NA	CASSIAGTTGELFF	TGTGCCAGTAGTATAGCGGGGACCACCGGGGAGCTGTTTTTT